This is a list of T cell receptor beta chains from one sample in a study of blood T cell repertoires in COVID-19. TCRdb keeps only in-frame clones here, not all; method: immunoSEQ multiplex PCR. Among 100,000 to 150,000 clones listed, around 88% were seen once. The specimen sequenced was peripheral blood. These receptors were obtained from an elderly man with active or convalescent COVID-19. CDR3s include the opening cysteine and the closing phenylalanine or tryptophan. The D gene is left open where the match is weak. The size of a clone is reported for some rows only, either as once, few or many, or as a class for expanded clones.

v_gene	j_gene	d_gene	abundance	CDR3aa	CDR3nt
TRBV9	TRBJ1-1	-	-	CASSVDVGRGGTEAFF	TGTGCCAGCAGCGTAGATGTCGGTCGAGGTGGTACTGAAGCTTTCTTT
TRBV28	TRBJ1-2	-	-	CASSFSTTASGYTF	TGTGCCAGCAGTTTTTCTACGACAGCCAGCGGCTACACCTTC
TRBV7-2	TRBJ1-2	-	once	CASSQDSGGYGYTF	TGTGCCAGCAGCCAAGACTCGGGGGGCTATGGCTACACCTTC
TRBV9	TRBJ2-1	TRBD2	-	CASSPRGGGGYNEQFF	TGTGCCAGCAGCCCCAGAGGCGGGGGGGGATACAATGAGCAGTTCTTC
TRBV29-1	TRBJ2-5	TRBD2	-	CSVLGLAGGPVETQYF	TGCAGCGTTCTGGGACTAGCGGGGGGGCCAGTGGAGACCCAGTACTTC
TRBV5-1	TRBJ2-3	-	-	CASSFTFDRTSTDTQYF	TGCGCCAGCAGCTTTACTTTTGACAGAACTAGCACAGATACGCAGTATTTT
TRBV6-2/TRBV6-3	TRBJ1-2	-	-	CASSYGPNLSAEDYGYTF	TGTGCCAGCAGTTACGGTCCGAATCTCAGTGCTGAGGACTATGGCTACACCTTC
TRBV4-3	TRBJ1-1	TRBD1	-	CASSLGQGSEAFF	TGCGCCAGCAGCCTGGGACAGGGCAGTGAAGCTTTCTTT
TRBV12-3/TRBV12-4	TRBJ1-2	TRBD1	-	CASSLEQGSGYTF	TGTGCCAGCAGTTTGGAACAGGGGAGTGGCTACACCTTC
TRBV30	TRBJ1-1	-	-	CAWSVGLGLNTEAFF	TGTGCCTGGAGTGTCGGGCTGGGGCTGAACACTGAAGCTTTCTTT
TRBV6-5	TRBJ1-5	-	-	CASSPGINQPQHF	TGTGCCAGCAGCCCGGGAATCAATCAGCCCCAGCATTTT
TRBV11-2	TRBJ2-7	TRBD2	-	CASNRGGYEQYF	TGTGCCAGCAATCGGGGGGGGTACGAGCAGTACTTC
TRBV18	TRBJ1-1	-	few	CASSRIEGNTEAFF	TGTGCCAGCTCACGAATCGAGGGGAACACTGAAGCTTTCTTT
TRBV10-3	TRBJ2-7	TRBD1	once	CAITRQGSTYEQYF	TGTGCCATCACTCGACAGGGGAGCACCTACGAGCAGTACTTC
TRBV6-1	TRBJ2-3	TRBD1	-	CASSEAWQGAGDTQYF	TGTGCCAGCAGTGAAGCTTGGCAGGGGGCGGGAGATACGCAGTATTTT
TRBV4-3	TRBJ1-6	TRBD1	-	CASSQHRGENSPLHF	TGCGCCAGCAGCCAACACAGGGGGGAAAATTCACCCCTCCACTTT
TRBV2	TRBJ2-3	TRBD1	-	CASSRDRAYTDTQYF	TGTGCCAGCAGTAGAGACAGGGCATACACAGATACGCAGTATTTT
TRBV20-1	TRBJ2-1	-	once	CSASGGPRYNEQFF	TGCAGTGCTAGTGGGGGCCCGCGCTACAATGAGCAGTTCTTC
TRBV5-1	TRBJ2-3	TRBD2	few	CASSSMTSTSDTQYF	TGCGCCAGCAGCTCCATGACTAGCACCTCAGATACGCAGTATTTT
TRBV15	TRBJ2-7	-	-	CATSRDREQYF	TGTGCCACCAGCAGAGATCGCGAGCAGTACTTC
TRBV19	TRBJ1-5	TRBD1	-	CASISATGQGVHQPQHF	TGTGCCAGTATCAGCGCAACGGGACAGGGGGTGCATCAGCCCCAGCATTTT
TRBV5-4	TRBJ2-7	TRBD1	-	CASSSPLGQGNYEQYF	TGTGCCAGCAGCTCCCCCTTGGGACAGGGTAACTACGAGCAGTACTTC
TRBV28	TRBJ1-4	TRBD1	-	CASSTGQDEKLFF	TGTGCCAGCAGTACGGGACAGGATGAAAAACTGTTTTTT
TRBV5-1	TRBJ2-6	TRBD1	-	CASSLSPGQAVSGANVLTF	TGCGCCAGCAGCTTATCTCCGGGACAGGCTGTTTCTGGGGCCAACGTCCTGACTTTC
TRBV19	TRBJ1-6	-	-	CASSRADYNSPLHF	TGTGCCAGTAGTAGGGCAGACTATAATTCACCCCTCCACTTT
TRBV19	TRBJ2-1	TRBD2	-	CASSTRTSGGAYNEQFF	TGTGCCAGTAGTACCCGGACTAGCGGGGGGGCCTACAATGAGCAGTTCTTC
TRBV19	TRBJ1-6	-	-	CASSIDSTRGSPLHF	TGTGCCAGTAGTATTGACTCGACGCGAGGTTCACCCCTCCACTTT
TRBV6-6	TRBJ1-3	-	-	CASFFGGSSGNTIYF	TGTGCCAGCTTCTTCGGGGGGAGCTCTGGAAACACCATATATTTT
TRBV5-5	TRBJ2-7	TRBD2	-	CASSLPGLAGHYEQYF	TGTGCCAGCAGCTTGCCCGGACTAGCGGGGCATTACGAGCAGTACTTC
TRBV5-5	TRBJ1-5	TRBD1	-	CASSRSQGVANQPQHF	TGTGCCAGCAGCCGTTCCCAGGGGGTTGCAAATCAGCCCCAGCATTTT